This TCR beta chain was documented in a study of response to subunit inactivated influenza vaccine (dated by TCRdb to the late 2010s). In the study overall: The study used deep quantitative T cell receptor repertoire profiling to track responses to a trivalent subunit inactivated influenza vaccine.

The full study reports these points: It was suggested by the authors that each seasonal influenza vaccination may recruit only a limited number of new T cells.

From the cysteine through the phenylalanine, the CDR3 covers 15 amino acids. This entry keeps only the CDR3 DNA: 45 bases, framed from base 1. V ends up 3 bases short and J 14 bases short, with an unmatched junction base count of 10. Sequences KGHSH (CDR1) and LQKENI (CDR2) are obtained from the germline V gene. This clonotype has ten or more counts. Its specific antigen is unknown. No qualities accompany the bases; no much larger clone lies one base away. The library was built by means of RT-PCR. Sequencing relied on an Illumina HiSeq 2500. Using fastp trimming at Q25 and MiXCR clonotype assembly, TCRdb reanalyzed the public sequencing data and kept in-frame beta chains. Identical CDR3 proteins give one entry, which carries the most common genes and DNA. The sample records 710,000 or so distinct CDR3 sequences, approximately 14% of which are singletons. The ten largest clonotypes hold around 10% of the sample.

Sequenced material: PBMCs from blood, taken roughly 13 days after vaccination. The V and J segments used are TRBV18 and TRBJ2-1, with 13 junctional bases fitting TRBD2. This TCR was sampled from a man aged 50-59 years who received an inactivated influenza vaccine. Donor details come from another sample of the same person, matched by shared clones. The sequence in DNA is TGTGCCAGCTCACCCGAGACCGGGACTAGCGGGGTCGAGTTCTTC. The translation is CASSPETGTSGVEFF.